Listed below are T cell receptor beta chains from one sample, sequenced in a study of T-cell reconstitution after alpha-beta-depleted transplantation in children. TCRdb re-derived calls from the PCR reads in MiXCR, one entry per CDR3 protein. The sample consists of over 150,000 distinct CDR3 sequences, approximately 7% of them appearing once. The material sequenced was PBMCs, taken before TCRalphabeta/CD19-depleted stem cell transplant. All receptors come from a boy between 2 and 10 years old with acute lymphoblastic leukemia, due to receive a stem cell transplant. The CDR3 runs from the conserved cysteine through the conserved F or W. A D gene is named only where the DNA matches it firmly. Size tells how often a clone was seen (once, few, many) or the class of an expanded clone, and some rows leave it out.

j_call,clone_size,d_call,v_call,cdr3_nt,cdr3_aa
TRBJ2-3,many,TRBD1,TRBV5-1,TGCGCCAGCAGCCCGAAGGTGACAGGGGTACGGCCAGATACGCAGTATTTT,CASSPKVTGVRPDTQYF
TRBJ2-3,many,.,TRBV7-2,TGTGCCAGCAGCCCCACCAGAGATACGCAGTATTTT,CASSPTRDTQYF
TRBJ2-7,few,.,TRBV20-1,TGCAGTGCTAGACGTGACTTCGACTACGAGCAGTACTTC,CSARRDFDYEQYF
TRBJ2-5,few,.,TRBV7-6,TGTGCCAGCAGCCCGAGACCGGGGCCCTCCCCAGAGACCCAGTACTTC,CASSPRPGPSPETQYF
TRBJ2-2,many,.,TRBV5-1,TGCGCCAGCAGCTTAAGGGGGAGCGGCACCGGGGAGCTGTTTTTT,CASSLRGSGTGELFF
TRBJ2-1,.,.,TRBV7-9,TGTGCCAGCAGCCGTGACAACACTGAGCAGTTCTTC,CASSRDNTEQFF
TRBJ2-2,.,TRBD2,TRBV27,TGTGCCAGCGGCCTCCCGGCGGGAGGTTTGGTCGGGGAGCTGTTTTTT,CASGLPAGGLVGELFF
TRBJ1-6,.,.,TRBV5-6,TGTGCCAGCAGCGGACGGGACGCCCGCACATCACCCCTCCACTTT,CASSGRDARTSPLHF
TRBJ1-1,.,.,TRBV28,TGTGCCAGCAGCTCCGAGGGACATTCGAACACTGAAGCTTTCTTT,CASSSEGHSNTEAFF
TRBJ2-3,few,TRBD1,TRBV5-1,TGCGCCAGCAGCCACCGAGGAGTGGGACAGGGGAGTCCAGATACGCAGTATTTT,CASSHRGVGQGSPDTQYF
TRBJ2-4,many,TRBD2,TRBV5-1,TGCGCCAGCAGCGGAACTAGCGGGGTTACCAAAAACATTCAGTACTTC,CASSGTSGVTKNIQYF
TRBJ2-5,.,TRBD2,TRBV2,TGTGCCAGCAGTGCGCGACTAGCGGGAGGAGAGACCCAGTACTTC,CASSARLAGGETQYF
TRBJ2-7,few,TRBD2,TRBV6-6,TGTGCCAGCAGGAGGACTAGCTCTGGTGAGCAGTACTTC,CASRRTSSGEQYF
TRBJ2-7,.,.,TRBV14,TGTGCCAGCAGCCAAATCTCCCGGACAGAACTTTACGAGCAGTACTTC,CASSQISRTELYEQYF
TRBJ2-2,few,.,TRBV5-1,TGCGCCAGCAGGGAGGCAGGGACGGCGAACACCGGGGAGCTGTTTTTT,CASREAGTANTGELFF